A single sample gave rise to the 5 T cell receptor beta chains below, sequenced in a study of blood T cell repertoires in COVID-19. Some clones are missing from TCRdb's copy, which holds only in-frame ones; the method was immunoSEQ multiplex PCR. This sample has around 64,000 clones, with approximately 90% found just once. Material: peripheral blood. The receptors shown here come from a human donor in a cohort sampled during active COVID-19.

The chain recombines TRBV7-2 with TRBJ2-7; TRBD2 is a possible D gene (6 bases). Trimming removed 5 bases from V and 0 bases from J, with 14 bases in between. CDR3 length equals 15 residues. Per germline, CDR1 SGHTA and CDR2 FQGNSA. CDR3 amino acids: CASSPVVADSYEQYF. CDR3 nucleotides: TGTGCCAGCAGCCCTGTGGTAGCGGACTCCTACGAGCAGTACTTC.

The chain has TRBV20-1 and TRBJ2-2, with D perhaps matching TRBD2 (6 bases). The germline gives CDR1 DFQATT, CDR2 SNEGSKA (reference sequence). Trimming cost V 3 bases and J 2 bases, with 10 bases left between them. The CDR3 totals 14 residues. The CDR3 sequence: CSASKGGNTGELFF. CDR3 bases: TGCAGTGCTAGTAAGGGAGGAAACACCGGGGAGCTGTTTTTT.

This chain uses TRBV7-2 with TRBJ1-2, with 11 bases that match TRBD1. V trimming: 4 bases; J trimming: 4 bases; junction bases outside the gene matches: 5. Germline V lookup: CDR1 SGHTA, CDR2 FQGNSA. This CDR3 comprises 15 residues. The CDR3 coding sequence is TGTGCCAGCAGCTCCCGGACAGGGGGCATCTATGGCTACACCTTC. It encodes CASSSRTGGIYGYTF.

CDR3 loop: CASGTGQAGANVLTF. Here the CDR3 DNA reads TGTGCCAGCGGTACGGGACAGGCTGGGGCCAACGTCCTGACTTTC. The chain carries TRBV2 and TRBJ2-6, with 8 bases identical to TRBD1. CDR1 is SNHLY, CDR2 FYNNEI, per germline. With 8 bases clipped from V and 2 bases from J, the junction kept 5 bases outside the gene matches. This CDR3 has 15 residues. Full variable domain (rest looked up from reference TRBV2 and TRBJ2-6): EPEVTQTPSHQVTQMGQEVILRCVPISNHLYFYWYRQILGQKVEFLVSFYNNEISEKSEIFDDQFSVERPDGSNFTLKIRSTKLEDSAMYFCASGTGQAGANVLTFGAGSRLTVL.

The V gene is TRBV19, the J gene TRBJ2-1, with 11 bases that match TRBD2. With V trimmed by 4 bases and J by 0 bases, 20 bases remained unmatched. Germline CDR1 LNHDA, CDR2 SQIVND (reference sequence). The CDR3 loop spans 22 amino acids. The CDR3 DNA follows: TGTGCCAGTAGTACCCGCAGGAGAACTAGCGGGAGATCAGGGGGCTCCTACAATGAGCAGTTCTTC. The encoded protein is CASSTRRRTSGRSGGSYNEQFF.